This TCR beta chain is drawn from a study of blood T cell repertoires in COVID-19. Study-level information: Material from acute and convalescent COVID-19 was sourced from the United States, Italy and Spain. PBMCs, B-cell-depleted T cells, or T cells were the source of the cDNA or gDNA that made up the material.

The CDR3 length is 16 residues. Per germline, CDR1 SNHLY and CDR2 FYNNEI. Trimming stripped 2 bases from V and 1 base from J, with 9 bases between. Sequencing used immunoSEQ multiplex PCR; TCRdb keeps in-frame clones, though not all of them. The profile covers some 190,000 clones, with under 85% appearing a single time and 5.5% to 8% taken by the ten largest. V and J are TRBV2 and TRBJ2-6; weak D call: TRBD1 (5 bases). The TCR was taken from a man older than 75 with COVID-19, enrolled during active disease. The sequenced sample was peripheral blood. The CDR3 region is CASSETGPSGANVLTF. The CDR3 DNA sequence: TGTGCCAGCAGTGAAACAGGCCCATCTGGGGCCAACGTCCTGACTTTC.